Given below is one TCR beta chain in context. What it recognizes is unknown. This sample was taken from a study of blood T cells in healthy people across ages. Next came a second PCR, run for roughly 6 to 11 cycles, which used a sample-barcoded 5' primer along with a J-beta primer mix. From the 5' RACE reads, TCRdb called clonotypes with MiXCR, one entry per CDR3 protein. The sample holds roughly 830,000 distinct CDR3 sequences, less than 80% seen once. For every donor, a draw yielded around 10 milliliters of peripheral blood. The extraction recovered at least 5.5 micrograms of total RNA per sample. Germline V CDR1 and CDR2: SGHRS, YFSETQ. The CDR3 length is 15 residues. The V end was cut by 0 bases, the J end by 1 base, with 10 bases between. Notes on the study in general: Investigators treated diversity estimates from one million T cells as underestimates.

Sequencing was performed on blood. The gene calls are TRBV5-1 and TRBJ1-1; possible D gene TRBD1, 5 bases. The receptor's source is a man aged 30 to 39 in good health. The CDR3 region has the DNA TGCGCCAGCAGCTTGGCCCAGGGTAGGAACACTGAAGCTTTCTTT. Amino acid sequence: CASSLAQGRNTEAFF.